This T cell receptor (beta chain) appears in the sequencing data of a study of blood T cell repertoires in COVID-19. For the study at large: PBMCs, B-cell-depleted T cells, or T cells were the source of the cDNA or gDNA that made up the material.

As handled by the study authors: Nucleated cell counts were estimated from reference gene primer amplification. This table comes from immunoSEQ multiplex PCR, and its TCRdb copy is limited to in-frame clones, with some not included. V, J and clone size are taken as reported in that table, and D and trimming were inferred from the DNA itself. The sample holds about 250,000 clones, about 83% seen once. The study recruited people aged about 18 to 89 years across 20 to 30 US areas. Within 2 weeks before study entry, exposed participants met a COVID-19 case. The length of the CDR3 is 15 residues. Trimming cost V 6 bases and J 7 bases, with 22 bases left between them. Germline CDR1 reads MDHEN; CDR2 reads SYDVKM.

The origin of this receptor is a woman between 40 and 55 years old who had been exposed to COVID-19. The sequenced sample consisted of PBMCs or T cells enriched from blood (not recorded which). The rearrangement joins TRBV28 to TRBJ2-7, with a tentative D call TRBD1 (6 bases). DNA of the CDR3: TGTGCCAGCAGGCCTGGGGGCAGCACCCTTAGGGAGCAGTACTTC. Its translation: CASRPGGSTLREQYF. The full variable domain, in which reference TRBV28 and TRBJ2-7 provide the parts outside the CDR3, is DVKVTQSSRYLVKRTGEKVFLECVQDMDHENMFWYRQDPGLGLRLIYFSYDVKMKEKGDIPEGYSVSREKKERFSLILESASTNQTSMYLCASRPGGSTLREQYFGPGTRLTVT.